This T cell receptor beta chain derives from a study of blood T cell repertoires in COVID-19. Sequencing was performed with immunoSEQ multiplex PCR; in TCRdb, only in-frame clones are kept and a portion is missing. The sample has around 180,000 clones, around three quarters seen once; the top ten hold 15% to 20%. The TCR sequence derives from a man in his 60s with active or convalescent COVID-19. What was sequenced was peripheral blood.

CDR3 residues: CASSILGQRQFF. The CDR3 DNA reads TGTGCCAGTAGTATTTTGGGACAAAGGCAGTTCTTC. The chain recombines TRBV19 with TRBJ2-1; a weak D match, TRBD1 (6 bases). The CDR3 is 12 residues long. Trimming removed 3 bases at V and 12 bases at J, with 12 bases between. Per germline, CDR1 LNHDA and CDR2 SQIVND (reference sequence).